This TCR beta chain was documented in a study of blood T cell repertoires in COVID-19. Assay: immunoSEQ multiplex PCR; the TCRdb copy retains only in-frame clones and omits some. The sample records about 280,000 clones, approximately 85% being singletons. The CDR3 covers 15 residues. With 5 bases clipped from V and 2 bases from J, the junction kept 6 bases outside the gene matches. The germline V gene encodes CDR1 LNHDA and CDR2 SQIVND (reference sequence). The source of this sequence is a man aged 50-60 years with active or convalescent COVID-19. The chain joins TRBV19 to TRBJ2-7, with 10 bases aligning to TRBD1. Sequenced: peripheral blood. The CDR3 DNA sequence: TGTGCCAGTAGTCCCTTTGGGACAGGGGCCTACGAGCAGTACTTC. Encoded protein: CASSPFGTGAYEQYF.